This T cell receptor beta chain is drawn from a study of human T cells and chemical hapten exposure. Study-wide background: TCR yields differed between samples (mainly from small differences in pooled library volume). Study-level findings and limits: High-frequency TCRs, those above 1 in 1000, stayed the same after DPC sensitization.

A remark on this clonotype: Its antigen remains unknown.

This CDR3 comprises 11 residues. CDR1 SQVTM and CDR2 ANQGSEA come from the germline V gene. The V gene lost 3 bases and the J gene lost 6 bases, with 7 bases spanning the gap. Total RNA was isolated from unfractionated whole blood. The library attached unique molecular identifiers to individual cDNA molecules. In the original processing: Samples held a median of roughly 100,000 TCRs, range about 20,000–690,600. TCRdb fed the reads into MiXCR, producing one record per CDR3 protein. For this entry, the V and J calls and clone size follow TCRdb and not the study's own pipeline. The data contain 120,000 or so distinct CDR3 sequences, about 7.7% of them singletons.

The specimen sequenced was whole blood. V usage is TRBV29-1 and J usage is TRBJ2-3; D ambiguous. This TCR was sampled from a human donor in good health. Some clones in this sample may be carry-over from other donors' samples. This chain's CDR3 is CSVDRADTQYF. Written as DNA, the CDR3 is TGCAGCGTTGATAGGGCGGATACGCAGTATTTT.